These T cell receptor beta chains were read from a single sample in a study of T cell responses to AZD1222 COVID-19 vaccine. Measured with immunoSEQ multiplex PCR; TCRdb has only the in-frame clones, and not every one. The profile shows some 58,000 clones, approximately 80% of them singletons. The sequencing here drew on peripheral blood, taken 28 days after the second AZD1222 dose. The source is an adult who received the AZD1222 COVID-19 vaccine. The CDR3 runs from the conserved cysteine through the conserved F or W. D genes are given only for firm matches. A row's size may be missing; if present it is once, few, many or a size class.

>TRBJ2-2|NA|NA|TRBV6-5
CASTPLGTGELFF
TGTGCCAGCACCCCCCTGGGGACCGGGGAGCTGTTTTTT
>TRBJ1-1|NA|NA|TRBV29-1
CSVYSEAGTEAFF
TGCAGCGTTTACTCCGAGGCGGGCACTGAAGCTTTCTTT
>TRBJ2-1|few|NA|TRBV24-1
CATSDLYGNEQFF
TGTGCCACCAGTGATTTGTACGGCAATGAGCAGTTCTTC
>TRBJ1-2|NA|NA|TRBV10-3
CAISDGYYGYTF
TGTGCCATCAGTGACGGTTACTATGGCTACACCTTC
>TRBJ1-6|NA|NA|TRBV28
CASSTGTYSSPLHF
TGTGCCAGCAGCACCGGGACCTACAGTTCACCCCTCCACTTT
>TRBJ1-2|NA|NA|TRBV7-2
CASSPGVGRSSYGYTF
TGTGCCAGCAGCCCAGGAGTGGGCAGGTCCTCTTATGGCTACACCTTC
>TRBJ1-1|NA|TRBD1|TRBV7-3
CASSPQGENTEAFF
TGTGCCAGCAGCCCACAGGGGGAGAACACTGAAGCTTTCTTT
>TRBJ1-2|NA|NA|TRBV11-2
CASSLPGVDNYGYTF
TGTGCCAGCAGTCTCCCCGGGGTGGATAACTATGGCTACACCTTC
>TRBJ1-1|NA|NA|TRBV7-3
CASSSTPNTEAFF
TGTGCCAGCAGCTCCACTCCCAACACTGAAGCTTTCTTT
>TRBJ1-2|NA|TRBD1|TRBV10-2
CASSDPGQGADGYTF
TGCGCCAGCAGTGACCCAGGACAGGGAGCCGATGGCTACACCTTC
>TRBJ2-5|once|NA|TRBV10-2
CASGGQSYQETQYF
TGCGCCAGCGGCGGACAGTCGTACCAAGAGACCCAGTACTTC
>TRBJ2-1|NA|TRBD2|TRBV6-2/TRBV6-3
CASSHGTSGHNEQFF
TGTGCCAGCAGCCACGGGACTAGCGGGCACAATGAGCAGTTCTTC
>TRBJ2-7|NA|TRBD2|TRBV27
CASSPTTSGNDYEQYF
TGTGCCAGCAGTCCCACAACTAGCGGGAACGACTACGAGCAGTACTTC
>TRBJ2-6|NA|NA|TRBV15
CATSSRGRANVLTF
TGTGCCACCAGCTCCCGGGGTAGGGCCAACGTCCTGACTTTC
>TRBJ2-7|NA|NA|TRBV5-1
CASSLSVATETYEQYF
TGCGCCAGCAGCTTGAGCGTTGCGACAGAGACCTACGAGCAGTACTTC
>TRBJ1-2|NA|NA|TRBV27
CASGGQYYGYTF
TGTGCCAGCGGTGGACAGTACTATGGCTACACCTTC
>TRBJ2-4|once|NA|TRBV6-6
CASSYSGGSDNIQYF
TGTGCCAGCAGTTACTCGGGCGGGTCGGATAACATTCAGTACTTC
>TRBJ2-1|few|NA|TRBV5-1
CASSLWGDEQFF
TGCGCCAGCAGCTTATGGGGGGATGAGCAGTTCTTC
>TRBJ1-1|NA|NA|TRBV19
CASSIGEGGAFF
TGTGCCAGTAGTATAGGGGAAGGGGGAGCTTTCTTT
>TRBJ2-7|NA|TRBD1|TRBV29-1
CSVDSLSGGKYEQYF
TGCAGCGTTGATTCGTTGTCAGGGGGAAAGTACGAGCAGTACTTC
>TRBJ1-1|NA|NA|TRBV18
CASSPPGMNTEAFF
TGTGCCAGCTCACCACCCGGAATGAACACTGAAGCTTTCTTT
>TRBJ2-3|medium-sized|NA|TRBV19
CASSYPSSPDTQYF
TGTGCCAGTAGTTATCCTAGCTCCCCAGATACGCAGTATTTT
>TRBJ2-1|once|TRBD2|TRBV6-4
CASSATTSGSDEQFF
TGTGCCAGCAGTGCTACTACTAGCGGGAGCGATGAGCAGTTCTTC
>TRBJ2-1|few|NA|TRBV3-1/TRBV3-2
CASSLTWGNNEQFF
TGTGCCAGCAGCCTAACGTGGGGCAACAATGAGCAGTTCTTC
>TRBJ1-2|NA|NA|TRBV5-6
CASSPSRGWHGYTF
TGTGCCAGCAGCCCCTCGCGAGGGTGGCATGGCTACACCTTC
>TRBJ1-4|NA|NA|TRBV7-2
CASSLNSMANEKLFF
TGTGCCAGCAGCTTAAATTCGATGGCTAATGAAAAACTGTTTTTT
>TRBJ1-1|NA|TRBD1|TRBV24-1
CATRDRGQGTEAFF
TGTGCCACCCGGGACAGGGGGCAGGGGACTGAAGCTTTCTTT
>TRBJ2-1|few|NA|TRBV7-2
CASSFGRNNEQFF
TGTGCCAGCAGCTTCGGTCGGAACAATGAGCAGTTCTTC
>TRBJ1-2|NA|NA|TRBV5-5
CASSLEGFGGYTF
TGTGCCAGCAGCTTGGAAGGGTTTGGGGGCTACACCTTC
>TRBJ1-1|few|TRBD1|TRBV6-2/TRBV6-3
CASSATGENTEAFF
TGTGCCAGCAGTGCAACAGGGGAGAACACTGAAGCTTTCTTT
>TRBJ1-1|few|NA|TRBV6-5
CASSYQADTEAFF
TGTGCCAGCAGTTACCAGGCCGACACTGAAGCTTTCTTT
>TRBJ2-1|once|TRBD2|TRBV9
CASSVGGSGINEQFF
TGTGCCAGCAGCGTAGGGGGTAGCGGGATCAATGAGCAGTTCTTC
>TRBJ2-7|NA|TRBD1|TRBV28
CASSLYAPGQGAYEQYF
TGTGCCAGCAGTTTATATGCCCCCGGACAGGGGGCCTACGAGCAGTACTTC
>TRBJ1-3|NA|NA|TRBV7-2
CASSLVASGNTIYF
TGTGCCAGCAGCTTGGTAGCCTCTGGAAACACCATATATTTT
>TRBJ1-2|once|NA|TRBV6-5
CASRERGGVGYTF
TGTGCCAGCAGGGAGAGGGGAGGTGTTGGCTACACCTTC
>TRBJ2-4|few|NA|TRBV6-2/TRBV6-3
CASSPTSLAKNIQYF
TGTGCCAGCAGCCCTACCAGTCTAGCCAAAAACATTCAGTACTTC
>TRBJ1-5|NA|TRBD1|TRBV5-8
CASRGTGGGQPQHF
TGTGCCAGCAGGGGGACAGGGGGAGGGCAGCCCCAGCATTTT
>TRBJ2-4|once|NA|TRBV18
CASSPLTGQRGNIQYF
TGTGCCAGCTCACCACTGACGGGGCAGAGGGGAAACATTCAGTACTTC
>TRBJ2-1|NA|TRBD2|TRBV9
CASSATSVLGNEQFF
TGTGCCAGCAGCGCCACTAGCGTCCTGGGCAATGAGCAGTTCTTC
>TRBJ2-3|NA|TRBD1|TRBV19
CASSLGQGGDTQYF
TGTGCCAGTAGTCTTGGACAGGGAGGAGATACGCAGTATTTT
>TRBJ1-1|once|NA|TRBV11-2
CASTPGQLNTEAFF
TGTGCCAGTACACCGGGACAACTGAACACTGAAGCTTTCTTT
>TRBJ2-5|NA|NA|TRBV18
CASSPPGLEGETQYF
TGTGCCAGCTCACCACCAGGCTTGGAGGGCGAGACCCAGTACTTC
>TRBJ1-1|NA|NA|TRBV20-1
CSARREGAFF
TGCAGTGCTAGAAGAGAGGGAGCTTTCTTT
>TRBJ2-3|NA|NA|TRBV18
CASSPTGAGRTDTQYF
TGTGCCAGCTCACCCACTGGGGCAGGGCGCACAGATACGCAGTATTTT
>TRBJ1-1|NA|NA|TRBV6-1
CASSTGSTEAFF
TGTGCCAGCAGTACAGGGAGCACTGAAGCTTTCTTT
>TRBJ1-3|NA|NA|TRBV7-2
CASSLDQLVAGNTIYF
TGTGCCAGCAGCTTAGACCAGTTAGTGGCTGGAAACACCATATATTTT
>TRBJ1-4|NA|NA|TRBV2
CASRKRDRITQENNEKLFF
TGTGCCAGCAGAAAAAGGGACCGCATTACCCAGGAAAATAATGAAAAACTGTTTTTT
>TRBJ1-1|once|TRBD1|TRBV5-1
CASSLGQGLQMNTEAFF
TGCGCCAGCAGCCTCGGACAGGGGCTCCAAATGAACACTGAAGCTTTCTTT
>TRBJ2-7|NA|NA|TRBV7-2
CASSPVADFTSYEQYF
TGTGCCAGCAGCCCCGTAGCGGACTTCACCTCCTACGAGCAGTACTTC
>TRBJ2-1|NA|TRBD2|TRBV11-3
CASSLGGSGSNEQFF
TGTGCCAGCAGCTTAGGCGGTAGCGGGAGCAATGAGCAGTTCTTC
>TRBJ2-5|once|NA|TRBV5-5
CASSFATEETQYF
TGTGCCAGCAGCTTCGCTACCGAAGAGACCCAGTACTTC
>TRBJ2-3|NA|TRBD2|TRBV5-1
CASSFGLAGAGDTQYF
TGCGCCAGCAGCTTCGGACTAGCGGGGGCAGGAGATACGCAGTATTTT
>TRBJ1-1|NA|NA|TRBV7-8
CASSLSPGDTEAFF
TGTGCCAGCAGCTTATCCCCAGGGGACACTGAAGCTTTCTTT
>TRBJ1-6|NA|NA|TRBV5-6
CASSLVRSSYNSPLHF
TGTGCCAGCAGCTTAGTCAGGAGCTCCTATAATTCACCCCTCCACTTT
>TRBJ2-1|NA|TRBD1|TRBV6-6
CASSYSNRQGNNEQFF
TGTGCCAGCAGTTACTCGAATAGACAGGGCAACAATGAGCAGTTCTTC
>TRBJ2-7|NA|TRBD1|TRBV5-4
CASSSAGTGGNEQYF
TGTGCCAGCAGCTCTGCCGGGACAGGGGGAAACGAGCAGTACTTC
>TRBJ1-5|once|NA|TRBV28
CASSSDLRGNQPQHF
TGTGCCAGCAGTTCAGACCTGAGAGGCAATCAGCCCCAGCATTTT
>TRBJ2-3|few|NA|TRBV18
CASSPASTDTQYF
TGTGCCAGCTCACCGGCAAGCACAGATACGCAGTATTTT
>TRBJ2-1|NA|NA|TRBV28
CASSLYGPNEQFF
TGTGCCAGCAGTTTATACGGACCCAATGAGCAGTTCTTC